These T cell receptor beta chains were read from a single sample in a study of blood T cell repertoires in COVID-19. Measured with immunoSEQ multiplex PCR; TCRdb has only the in-frame clones, and not every one. Of 250,000 to 300,000 clones in the sample, around 83% were seen once. What was sequenced was PBMCs or T cells enriched from blood (not recorded which). The receptor set was obtained from a man between 35 and 55 years old who had been exposed to COVID-19. The CDR3 runs from the conserved cysteine through the conserved F or W. Each record gives: CDR3 DNA, CDR3 protein, J gene, V gene, D gene, clone size. The D gene is left open where the match is weak. The size entry is marked missing in some rows and otherwise reads once, few, many or a size class.

cdr3_nt: TGTGCCAAAACGGGAGGATTTAACACTGAAGCTTTCTTT
cdr3_aa: CAKTGGFNTEAFF
j_call: TRBJ1-1
v_call: TRBV30
d_call: -
clone_size: few

cdr3_nt: TGTGCCAGCAGTGATGATATTCGGGGATACACTGAAGCTTTCTTT
cdr3_aa: CASSDDIRGYTEAFF
j_call: TRBJ1-1
v_call: TRBV25-1
d_call: -
clone_size: -

cdr3_nt: TGTGCCAGCAGGCGACTAGCGGGAGGAGCAGATACGCAGTATTTT
cdr3_aa: CASRRLAGGADTQYF
j_call: TRBJ2-3
v_call: TRBV6-5
d_call: TRBD2
clone_size: -

cdr3_nt: TGTGCCTGGAGTGTTGGGGAGGAGACAGCCAAGCAGTTCTTC
cdr3_aa: CAWSVGEETAKQFF
j_call: TRBJ2-1
v_call: TRBV30
d_call: -
clone_size: -

cdr3_nt: TGTGCTAGTGGTTTGAGTAGCGGGAGGGCGGACATTCAGTACTTC
cdr3_aa: CASGLSSGRADIQYF
j_call: TRBJ2-4
v_call: TRBV12-5
d_call: TRBD2
clone_size: once

cdr3_nt: TGTGCCTGGGCCGACAGGGTCACTGAAGCTTTCTTT
cdr3_aa: CAWADRVTEAFF
j_call: TRBJ1-1
v_call: TRBV30
d_call: TRBD1
clone_size: -

cdr3_nt: TGTGCCAGCAGCCAAAGGGGAGGGCCCGGTGAGCAGTTCTTC
cdr3_aa: CASSQRGGPGEQFF
j_call: TRBJ2-1
v_call: TRBV3-1/TRBV3-2
d_call: TRBD2
clone_size: -

cdr3_nt: TGCGCCAGCAGTCGAGCAGGGGATCACGACACTGAAGCTTTCTTT
cdr3_aa: CASSRAGDHDTEAFF
j_call: TRBJ1-1
v_call: TRBV23-1
d_call: -
clone_size: -

cdr3_nt: TGCGCCAGCAGTCAGACAGGGGGAGAGACCCAGTACTTC
cdr3_aa: CASSQTGGETQYF
j_call: TRBJ2-5
v_call: TRBV10-1
d_call: TRBD1
clone_size: -

cdr3_nt: TGTGCCAGCAGCTCCCCCGTGATAGCGGGGGGCAATGAGCAGTTCTTC
cdr3_aa: CASSSPVIAGGNEQFF
j_call: TRBJ2-1
v_call: TRBV11-3
d_call: TRBD2
clone_size: -

cdr3_nt: TGTGCCTGGACTAGGACAGGGCGTTTCTACGAGCAGTACTTC
cdr3_aa: CAWTRTGRFYEQYF
j_call: TRBJ2-7
v_call: TRBV30
d_call: TRBD1
clone_size: -

cdr3_nt: TGTGCCAGCACACAGGACAATCAGCCCCAGCATTTT
cdr3_aa: CASTQDNQPQHF
j_call: TRBJ1-5
v_call: TRBV7-9
d_call: -
clone_size: -

cdr3_nt: TGTGCCACCAGGGGCGCCTCCTCCTACGAGCAGTACTTC
cdr3_aa: CATRGASSYEQYF
j_call: TRBJ2-7
v_call: TRBV10-3
d_call: -
clone_size: -